Listed below are T cell receptor beta chains from one sample, sequenced in a study of naive and memory T cell subsets. TCRdb redid the calling of the UMI-ligation and nested PCR reads with MiXCR, one entry per CDR3 protein. The sample lists around 130,000 distinct CDR3 sequences; just over 35% were seen once. Sequencing used central memory CD4+ T cells from blood. The receptors were gathered from a human donor in good health. CDR3s include the opening cysteine and the closing phenylalanine or tryptophan. Each record gives: clone size, V gene, D gene, J gene, CDR3 DNA, CDR3 protein. The D gene is left open where the match is weak. Size tells how often a clone was seen (once, few, many) or the class of an expanded clone, and some rows leave it out.

abundance: few
v_gene: TRBV20-1
d_gene: TRBD1
j_gene: TRBJ1-2
CDR3nt: TGCAGTGTGCCGCAAGGGGACAGGAGCTATGGCTACACCTTC
CDR3aa: CSVPQGDRSYGYTF

abundance: NA
v_gene: TRBV7-8
d_gene: NA
j_gene: TRBJ1-1
CDR3nt: TGTGCCAGCAGCATGACAAGAACGAACACTGAAGCTTTCTTT
CDR3aa: CASSMTRTNTEAFF

abundance: few
v_gene: TRBV12-3/TRBV12-4
d_gene: NA
j_gene: TRBJ1-5
CDR3nt: TGTGCCAGCAGTTCTAGACGGAGCAATCAGCCCCAGCATTTT
CDR3aa: CASSSRRSNQPQHF

abundance: few
v_gene: TRBV5-6
d_gene: NA
j_gene: TRBJ1-2
CDR3nt: TGTGCCAGCAGCTTGGTACGGGAGGGAGTCTATGGCTACACCTTC
CDR3aa: CASSLVREGVYGYTF

abundance: few
v_gene: TRBV29-1
d_gene: NA
j_gene: TRBJ1-3
CDR3nt: TGCAGCGTTGGCAGGGATTCTGGAAACACCATATATTTT
CDR3aa: CSVGRDSGNTIYF

abundance: few
v_gene: TRBV19
d_gene: TRBD1
j_gene: TRBJ1-1
CDR3nt: TGTGCCAGTAGTCTACAGGGGTTTCCCTCTGAAGCTTTCTTT
CDR3aa: CASSLQGFPSEAFF

abundance: few
v_gene: TRBV25-1
d_gene: NA
j_gene: TRBJ2-7
CDR3nt: TGTGCCAGCAGTGAGGGGGGCGAGCAGTACTTC
CDR3aa: CASSEGGEQYF

abundance: NA
v_gene: TRBV5-4
d_gene: NA
j_gene: TRBJ2-2
CDR3nt: TGTGCCAGCAGCTTGGGAGGTCGGAGGGGGTCCGGGGAGCTGTTTTTT
CDR3aa: CASSLGGRRGSGELFF

abundance: NA
v_gene: TRBV28
d_gene: NA
j_gene: TRBJ1-5
CDR3nt: TGTGCCAGCAGTAAAAGATTGGGGCCTAATAGCAATCAGCCCCAGCATTTT
CDR3aa: CASSKRLGPNSNQPQHF

abundance: NA
v_gene: TRBV28
d_gene: NA
j_gene: TRBJ2-1
CDR3nt: TGTGCCAGCAGTTCCCCCAATGAGCAGTTCTTC
CDR3aa: CASSSPNEQFF

abundance: NA
v_gene: TRBV5-1
d_gene: NA
j_gene: TRBJ1-5
CDR3nt: TGCGCCAGCAGCATCACAGGCCAAAGCAATCAGCCCCAGCATTTT
CDR3aa: CASSITGQSNQPQHF

abundance: few
v_gene: TRBV18
d_gene: NA
j_gene: TRBJ2-7
CDR3nt: TGTGCCAGCTCAACCTCCGGGGGCGGGTCCTACGAGCAGTACTTC
CDR3aa: CASSTSGGGSYEQYF

abundance: NA
v_gene: TRBV5-1
d_gene: TRBD2
j_gene: TRBJ2-1
CDR3nt: TGCGCCAGCAGCTTCCTCTCAGGGACTAGCGGGAGCTATGAGCAGTTCTTC
CDR3aa: CASSFLSGTSGSYEQFF

abundance: few
v_gene: TRBV7-8
d_gene: NA
j_gene: TRBJ2-7
CDR3nt: TGTGCCAGCAGCTTAAGCGCCACGGGCTACGAGCAGTACTTC
CDR3aa: CASSLSATGYEQYF

abundance: NA
v_gene: TRBV7-3
d_gene: NA
j_gene: TRBJ2-2
CDR3nt: TGTGCCAGCAGCCCAACGTACACCGGGGAGCTGTTTTTT
CDR3aa: CASSPTYTGELFF

abundance: few
v_gene: TRBV29-1
d_gene: TRBD1
j_gene: TRBJ2-7
CDR3nt: TGCAGCGTGTCACTCGGGACAGGGAGCTACGAGCAGTACTTC
CDR3aa: CSVSLGTGSYEQYF

abundance: many
v_gene: TRBV6-1
d_gene: NA
j_gene: TRBJ2-3
CDR3nt: TGTGCCAGCAGTGGTGAGGGGCTTGGAACAGATACGCAGTATTTT
CDR3aa: CASSGEGLGTDTQYF